Below, one T cell receptor (beta chain) is given with its context. The record originates from a study of T cells after somatic rescue of genetic block. Per germline, CDR1 LNHNV and CDR2 YYDKDF (reference sequence). The ends lost 2 bases at V and 5 bases at J; junction bases unmatched: 9. CDR3 size: 16 residues. The protocol was immunoSEQ multiplex PCR, while the TCRdb copy is restricted to in-frame clones and leaves out a portion. This table has 60,000 to 75,000 clones, 92% appearing once. Material: peripheral blood mononuclear cells (PBMCs). The chain combines TRBV15 with TRBJ2-5; 9 positions agree with TRBD2. The clonotype originates from a middle-aged man. CDR3 sequence reads: CATSRPWASGMETQYF. In DNA, the CDR3 is TGTGCCACCAGCAGACCCTGGGCTAGCGGGATGGAGACCCAGTACTTC.